This T cell receptor beta chain was identified in a study of blood T cell repertoires in COVID-19. At the level of the study: Sources were T cells, B-cell-depleted T cells, or PBMCs; the material itself was cDNA or gDNA.

Assay used: immunoSEQ multiplex PCR; TCRdb lists only in-frame clones, some missing. The repertoire includes roughly 120,000 clones, 86% of them detected once, and about 5.7% sits in the top ten. The sequenced sample consisted of peripheral blood. This TCR came from a human donor in a cohort sampled during active COVID-19.

CDR3 loop: CASSRTANEKLFF. In nucleotides, the CDR3 is TGCGCCAGCAGTCGGACAGCAAATGAAAAACTGTTTTTT. The V gene is TRBV10-1, the J gene TRBJ1-4; a weak D match, TRBD1 (6 bases). Trimming removed 5 bases from V and 5 bases from J, with 9 bases in between. In germline, CDR1 is WNHNN, CDR2 SYGVQD (reference sequence). The CDR3 loop spans 13 amino acids.